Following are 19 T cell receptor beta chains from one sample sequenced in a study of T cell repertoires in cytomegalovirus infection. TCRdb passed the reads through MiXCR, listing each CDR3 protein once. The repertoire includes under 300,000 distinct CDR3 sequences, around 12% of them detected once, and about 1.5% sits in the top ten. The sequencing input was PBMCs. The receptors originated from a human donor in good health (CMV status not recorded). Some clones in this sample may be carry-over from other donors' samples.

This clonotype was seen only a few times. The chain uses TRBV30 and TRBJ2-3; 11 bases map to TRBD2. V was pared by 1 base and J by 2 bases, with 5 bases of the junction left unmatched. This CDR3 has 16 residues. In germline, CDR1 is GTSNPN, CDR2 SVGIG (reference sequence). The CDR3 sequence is CAWSAKTSGDTDTQYF. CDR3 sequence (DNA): TGTGCCTGGAGTGCGAAGACTAGCGGGGACACAGATACGCAGTATTTT.

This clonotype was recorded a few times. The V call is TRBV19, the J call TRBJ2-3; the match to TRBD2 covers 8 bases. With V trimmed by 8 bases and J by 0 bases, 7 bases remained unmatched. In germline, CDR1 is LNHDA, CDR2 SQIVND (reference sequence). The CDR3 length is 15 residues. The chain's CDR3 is CASSTGGGSTDTQYF. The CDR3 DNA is TGTGCCAGTTCCACCGGGGGGGGAAGCACAGATACGCAGTATTTT.

CDR3 sequence: CSVVTSGRGELFF. As DNA, the CDR3 is TGCAGCGTTGTAACTAGCGGGAGAGGGGAGCTGTTTTTT. The J gene is TRBJ2-2, the V gene TRBV29-1; 11 nucleotides line up with TRBD2. The CDR3 consists of 13 residues. The V segment lost 4 bases and the J segment 8 bases; nucleotides outside the gene matches: 3. Germline CDR1 and CDR2: SQVTM and ANQGSEA.

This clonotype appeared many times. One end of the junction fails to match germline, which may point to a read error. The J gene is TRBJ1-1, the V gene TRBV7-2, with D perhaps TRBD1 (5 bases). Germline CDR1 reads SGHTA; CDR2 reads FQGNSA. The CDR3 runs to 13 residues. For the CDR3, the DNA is TGTGCCAGCTCCCCCGGGACGGTGAGACCACGGATCTTT. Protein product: CASSPGTVRPRIF.

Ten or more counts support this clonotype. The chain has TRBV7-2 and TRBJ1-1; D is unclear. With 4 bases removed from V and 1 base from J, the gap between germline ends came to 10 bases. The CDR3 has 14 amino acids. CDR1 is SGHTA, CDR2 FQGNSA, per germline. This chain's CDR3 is CASSSGLGNTEAFF. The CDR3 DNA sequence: TGTGCCAGCAGCTCAGGACTGGGGAACACTGAAGCTTTCTTT. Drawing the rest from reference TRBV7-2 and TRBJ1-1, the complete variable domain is GAGVSQSPSNKVTEKGKDVELRCDPISGHTALYWYRQSLGQGLEFLIYFQGNSAPDKSGLPSDRFSAERTGGSVSTLTIQRTQQEDSAVYLCASSSGLGNTEAFFGQGTRLTVV.

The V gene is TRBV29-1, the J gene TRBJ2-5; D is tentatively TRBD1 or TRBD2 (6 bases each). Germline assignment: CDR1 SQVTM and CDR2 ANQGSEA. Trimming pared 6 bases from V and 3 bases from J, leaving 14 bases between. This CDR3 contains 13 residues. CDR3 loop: CSVRGPGEETQYF. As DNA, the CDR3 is TGCAGCGTCCGGGGGCCAGGGGAAGAGACCCAGTACTTC.

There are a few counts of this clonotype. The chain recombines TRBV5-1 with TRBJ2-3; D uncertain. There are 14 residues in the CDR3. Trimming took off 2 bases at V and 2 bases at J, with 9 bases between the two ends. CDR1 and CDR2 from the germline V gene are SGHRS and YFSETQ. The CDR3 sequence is CASSFGDFTDTQYF. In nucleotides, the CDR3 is TGCGCCAGCAGCTTTGGGGATTTCACAGATACGCAGTATTTT.

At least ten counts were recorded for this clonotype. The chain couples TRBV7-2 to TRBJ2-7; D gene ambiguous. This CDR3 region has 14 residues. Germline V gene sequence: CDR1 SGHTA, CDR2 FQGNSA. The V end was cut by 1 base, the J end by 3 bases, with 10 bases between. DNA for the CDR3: TGTGCCAGCAGCTTAGGGGCGGAGCTCTACGAGCAGTACTTC. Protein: CASSLGAELYEQYF.

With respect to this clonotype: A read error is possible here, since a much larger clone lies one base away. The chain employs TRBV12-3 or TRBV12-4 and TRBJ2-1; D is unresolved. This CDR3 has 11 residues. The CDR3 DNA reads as TGTGGCAGCAGGTCTTGGTATGAGCAGTTCTTC. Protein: CGSRSWYEQFF.

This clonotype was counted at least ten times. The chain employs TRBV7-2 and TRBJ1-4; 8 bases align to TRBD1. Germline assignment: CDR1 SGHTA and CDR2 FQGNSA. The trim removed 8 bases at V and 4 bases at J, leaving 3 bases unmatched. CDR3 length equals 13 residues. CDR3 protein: CASGTGVNEKLFF. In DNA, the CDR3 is TGTGCCAGCGGGACAGGCGTTAATGAAAAACTGTTTTTT.

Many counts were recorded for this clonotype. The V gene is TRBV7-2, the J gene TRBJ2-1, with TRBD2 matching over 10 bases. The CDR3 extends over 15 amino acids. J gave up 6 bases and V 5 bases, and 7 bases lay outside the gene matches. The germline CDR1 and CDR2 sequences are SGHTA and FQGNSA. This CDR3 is CASSPRAGGGNEQFF. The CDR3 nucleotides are TGTGCCAGCAGCCCAAGAGCGGGAGGGGGCAATGAGCAGTTCTTC.

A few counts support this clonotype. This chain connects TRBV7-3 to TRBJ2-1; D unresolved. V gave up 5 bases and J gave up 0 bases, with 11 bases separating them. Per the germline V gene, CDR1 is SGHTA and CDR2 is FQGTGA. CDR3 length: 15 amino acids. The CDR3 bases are TGTGCCAGCAGCCCAGAAGCCCGCTCCTACAATGAGCAGTTCTTC. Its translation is CASSPEARSYNEQFF.

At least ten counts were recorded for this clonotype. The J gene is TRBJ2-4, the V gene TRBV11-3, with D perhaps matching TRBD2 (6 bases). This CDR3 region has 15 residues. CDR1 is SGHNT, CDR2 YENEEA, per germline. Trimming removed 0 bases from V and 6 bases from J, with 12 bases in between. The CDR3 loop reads CASSLDPGESNIQYF. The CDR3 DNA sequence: TGTGCCAGCAGCTTAGATCCGGGGGAATCAAACATTCAGTACTTC.

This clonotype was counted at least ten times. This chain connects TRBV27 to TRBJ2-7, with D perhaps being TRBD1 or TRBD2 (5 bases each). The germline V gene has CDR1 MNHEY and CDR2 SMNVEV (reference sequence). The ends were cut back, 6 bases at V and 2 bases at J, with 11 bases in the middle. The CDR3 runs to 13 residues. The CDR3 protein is CASSPGATYEQYF. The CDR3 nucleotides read TGTGCCAGCAGCCCCGGGGCTACCTACGAGCAGTACTTC.

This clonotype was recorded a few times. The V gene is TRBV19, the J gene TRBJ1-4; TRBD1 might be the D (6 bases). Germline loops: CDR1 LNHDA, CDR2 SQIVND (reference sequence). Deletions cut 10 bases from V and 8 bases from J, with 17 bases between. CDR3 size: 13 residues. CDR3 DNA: TGTGCCACCGCCCGGGGGGCCAAAGAAAAACTGTTTTTT. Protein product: CATARGAKEKLFF. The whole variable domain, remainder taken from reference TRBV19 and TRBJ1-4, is DGGITQSPKYLFRKEGQNVTLSCEQNLNHDAMYWYRQDPGQGLRLIYYSQIVNDFQKGDIAEGYSVSREKKESFPLTVTSAQKNPTAFYLCATARGAKEKLFFGSGTQLSVL.

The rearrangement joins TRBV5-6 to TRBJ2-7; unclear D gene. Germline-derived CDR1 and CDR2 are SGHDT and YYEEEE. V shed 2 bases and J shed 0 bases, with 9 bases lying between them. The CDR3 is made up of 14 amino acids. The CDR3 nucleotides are TGTGCCAGCAGCTTCGGCCAGAGCTCCTACGAGCAGTACTTC. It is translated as CASSFGQSSYEQYF.

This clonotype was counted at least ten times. CDR3 loop: CASHASRSSTDTQYF. The CDR3 DNA sequence: TGTGCCAGTCACGCCAGCCGATCTAGCACAGATACGCAGTATTTT. The chain is built from TRBV19 and TRBJ2-3; D gene unclear. Germline loops: CDR1 LNHDA, CDR2 SQIVND (reference sequence). This CDR3 region has 15 residues. V was pared by 8 bases and J by 0 bases, with 15 bases between.

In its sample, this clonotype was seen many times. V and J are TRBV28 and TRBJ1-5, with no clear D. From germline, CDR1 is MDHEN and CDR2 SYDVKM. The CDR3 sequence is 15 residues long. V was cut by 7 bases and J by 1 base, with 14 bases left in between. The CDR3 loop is CASTLRSRSNQPQHF. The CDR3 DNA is TGTGCCAGCACCCTCCGGAGCCGGAGCAATCAGCCCCAGCATTTT.

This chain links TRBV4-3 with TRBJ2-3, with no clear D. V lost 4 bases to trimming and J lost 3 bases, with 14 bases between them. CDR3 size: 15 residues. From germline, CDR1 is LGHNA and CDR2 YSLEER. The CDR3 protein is CASSRAAERTDTQYF. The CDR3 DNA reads TGCGCCAGCAGCCGGGCCGCAGAGAGGACAGATACGCAGTATTTT.